Sequencing of this T cell receptor (beta chain) was carried out in a study of blood T cells in healthy people across ages. On the study more broadly: The capture of about one barcoded beta molecule per two T cells was achieved by template switching.

Sample-barcoded 5' priming and a J-beta primer mix drove a second PCR of roughly 6 to 12 cycles. Every cDNA molecule bore a tag from a template-switch adaptor containing 12 random nucleotides. TCRdb redid the calling of the 5' RACE reads with MiXCR, one entry per CDR3 protein. This table has about 1,500,000 distinct CDR3 sequences, approximately 38% appearing once. This clonotype was seen more than once but under ten times. CDR3 size: 18 residues. In germline, CDR1 is KGHDR, CDR2 SFDVKD. V lost 2 bases, J lost 7 bases, and 25 bases lay in between. The specimen was blood. This chain connects TRBV24-1 to TRBJ2-5, with D possibly being TRBD2 (6 bases). The sequence was obtained from a woman aged 18-29 years in good health. CDR3 nucleotide sequence: TGTGCCACCAGTGATTCGCGGGTGAACACGGCCTCCGGGGGGACCCAGTACTTC. It translates to CATSDSRVNTASGGTQYF.